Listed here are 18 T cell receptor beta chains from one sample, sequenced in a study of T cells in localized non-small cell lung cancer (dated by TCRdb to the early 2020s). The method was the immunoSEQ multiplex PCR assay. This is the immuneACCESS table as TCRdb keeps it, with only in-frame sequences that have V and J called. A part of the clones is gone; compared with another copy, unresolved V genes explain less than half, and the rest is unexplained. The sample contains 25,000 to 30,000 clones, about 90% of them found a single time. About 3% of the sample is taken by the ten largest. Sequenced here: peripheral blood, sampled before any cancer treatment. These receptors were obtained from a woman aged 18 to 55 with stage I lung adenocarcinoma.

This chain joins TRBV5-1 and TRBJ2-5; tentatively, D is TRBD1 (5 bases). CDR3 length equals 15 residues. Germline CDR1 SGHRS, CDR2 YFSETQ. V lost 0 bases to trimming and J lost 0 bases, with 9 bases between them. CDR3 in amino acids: CASSLALTDQETQYF. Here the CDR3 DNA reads TGCGCCAGCAGCTTGGCCCTGACAGACCAAGAGACCCAGTACTTC.

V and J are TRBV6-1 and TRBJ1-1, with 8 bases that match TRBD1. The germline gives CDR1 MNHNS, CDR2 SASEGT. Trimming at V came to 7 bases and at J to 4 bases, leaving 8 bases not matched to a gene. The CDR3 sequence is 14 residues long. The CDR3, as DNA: TGTGCCAGCACAGGGGGCTGGGGGAGCACTGAAGCTTTCTTT. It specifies CASTGGWGSTEAFF.

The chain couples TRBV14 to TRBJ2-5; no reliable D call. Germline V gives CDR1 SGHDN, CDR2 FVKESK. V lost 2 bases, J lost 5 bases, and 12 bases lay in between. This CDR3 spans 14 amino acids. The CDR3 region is CASSQLSSVETQYF. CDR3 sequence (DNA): TGTGCCAGCAGCCAACTATCTAGTGTGGAGACCCAGTACTTC.

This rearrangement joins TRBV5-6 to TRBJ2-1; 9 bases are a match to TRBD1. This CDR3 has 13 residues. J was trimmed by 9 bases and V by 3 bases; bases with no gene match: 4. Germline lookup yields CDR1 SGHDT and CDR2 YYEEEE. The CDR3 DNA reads TGTGCCAGCAGCTACCTACAGGGGGCTGAGCAGTTCTTC. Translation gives CASSYLQGAEQFF.

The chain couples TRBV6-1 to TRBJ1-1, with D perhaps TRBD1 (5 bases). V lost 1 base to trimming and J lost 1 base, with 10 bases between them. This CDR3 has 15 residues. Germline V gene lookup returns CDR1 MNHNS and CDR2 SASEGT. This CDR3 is CASSEGRTSNTEAFF. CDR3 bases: TGTGCCAGCAGTGAAGGAAGGACATCGAACACTGAAGCTTTCTTT.

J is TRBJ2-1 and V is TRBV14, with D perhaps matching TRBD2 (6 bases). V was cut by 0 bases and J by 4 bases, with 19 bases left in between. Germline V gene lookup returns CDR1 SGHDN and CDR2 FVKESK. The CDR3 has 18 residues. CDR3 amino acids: CASSQDFSIGTYYNEQFF. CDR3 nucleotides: TGTGCCAGCAGCCAAGATTTTTCAATAGGGACTTATTACAATGAGCAGTTCTTC.

The DNA for the CDR3 is TGTGCCTCCCGACTAGCGGGAGTGGAAGAGCAGTACTTC. This translates into CASRLAGVEEQYF. The V gene is TRBV30, the J gene TRBJ2-7, with 12 bases fitting TRBD2. The V and J ends lost 7 bases and 7 bases, in that order; junction bases with no gene match: 8. This CDR3 has 13 amino acids. Germline lookup yields CDR1 GTSNPN and CDR2 SVGIG (reference sequence).

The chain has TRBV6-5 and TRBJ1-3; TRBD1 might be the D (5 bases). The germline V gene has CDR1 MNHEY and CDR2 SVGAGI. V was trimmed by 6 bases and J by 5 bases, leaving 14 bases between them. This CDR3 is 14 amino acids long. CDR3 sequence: CASSNARARNTIYF. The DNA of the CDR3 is TGTGCCAGCAGCAACGCCAGGGCGAGAAACACCATATATTTT.

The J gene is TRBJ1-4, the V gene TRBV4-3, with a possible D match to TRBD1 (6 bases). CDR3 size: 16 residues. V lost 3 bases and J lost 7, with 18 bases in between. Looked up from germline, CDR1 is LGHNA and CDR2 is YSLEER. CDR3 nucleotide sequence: TGCGCCAGCAGCCAGGGGGGAGGGGGAGGAAGTGAAAAACTGTTTTTT. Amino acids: CASSQGGGGGSEKLFF.

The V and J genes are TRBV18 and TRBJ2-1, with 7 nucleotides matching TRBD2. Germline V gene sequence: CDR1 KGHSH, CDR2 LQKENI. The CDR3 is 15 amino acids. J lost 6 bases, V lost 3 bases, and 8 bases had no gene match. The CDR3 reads CASSPILVAGNEQFF. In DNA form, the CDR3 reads TGTGCCAGCTCACCGATTCTTGTAGCGGGCAATGAGCAGTTCTTC. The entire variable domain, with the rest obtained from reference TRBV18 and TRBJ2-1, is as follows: NAGVMQNPRHLVRRRGQEARLRCSPMKGHSHVYWYRQLPEEGLKFMVYLQKENIIDESGMPKERFSAEFPKEGPSILRIQQVVRGDSAAYFCASSPILVAGNEQFFGPGTRLTVL.

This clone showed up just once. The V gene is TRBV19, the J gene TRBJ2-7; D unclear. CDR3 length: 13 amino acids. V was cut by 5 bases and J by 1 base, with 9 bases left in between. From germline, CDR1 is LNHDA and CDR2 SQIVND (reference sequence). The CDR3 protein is CASSRDNSYEQYF. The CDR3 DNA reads TGTGCCAGTAGTCGCGACAATTCCTACGAGCAGTACTTC.

The CDR3 here is CASQKGRTDTQYF. CDR3 in DNA: TGTGCCAGCCAAAAAGGGAGAACAGATACGCAGTATTTT. The rearrangement uses TRBV11-2 and TRBJ2-3; D may be TRBD2 (5 bases). Germline assignment: CDR1 SGHAT and CDR2 FQNNGV. The CDR3 extends over 13 amino acids. V dropped 8 bases and J dropped 3 bases, with 12 bases sitting between them.

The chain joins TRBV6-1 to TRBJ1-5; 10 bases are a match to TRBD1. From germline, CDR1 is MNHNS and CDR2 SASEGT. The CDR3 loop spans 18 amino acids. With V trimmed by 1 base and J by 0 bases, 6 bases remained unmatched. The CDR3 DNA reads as TGTGCCAGCAGTGAAGAGGGACAGGGGCCTTATAGCAATCAGCCCCAGCATTTT. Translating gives CASSEEGQGPYSNQPQHF.

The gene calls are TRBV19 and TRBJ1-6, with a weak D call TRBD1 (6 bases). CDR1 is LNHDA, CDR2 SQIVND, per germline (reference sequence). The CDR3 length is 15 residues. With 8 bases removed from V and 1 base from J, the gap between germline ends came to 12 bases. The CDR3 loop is CASQGGESYNSPLHF. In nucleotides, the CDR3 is TGTGCCAGTCAAGGGGGGGAATCCTATAATTCACCCCTCCACTTT.

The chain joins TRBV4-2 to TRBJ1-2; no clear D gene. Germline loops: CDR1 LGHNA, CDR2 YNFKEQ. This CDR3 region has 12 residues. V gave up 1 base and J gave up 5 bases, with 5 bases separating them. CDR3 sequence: CASSQATYGYTF. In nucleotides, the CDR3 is TGTGCCAGCAGCCAAGCGACATATGGCTACACCTTC.

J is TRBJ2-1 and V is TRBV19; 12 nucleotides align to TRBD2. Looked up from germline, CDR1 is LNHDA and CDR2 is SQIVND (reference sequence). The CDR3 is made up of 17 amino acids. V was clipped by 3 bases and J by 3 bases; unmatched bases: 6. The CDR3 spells CASSMTGLAGNYNEQFF. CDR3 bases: TGTGCCAGTAGTATGACGGGACTAGCGGGTAACTACAATGAGCAGTTCTTC.

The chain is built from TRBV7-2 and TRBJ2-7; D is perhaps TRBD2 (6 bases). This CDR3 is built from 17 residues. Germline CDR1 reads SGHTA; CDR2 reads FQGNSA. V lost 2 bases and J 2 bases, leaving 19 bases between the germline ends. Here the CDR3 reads CASSLPLSGRSTYEQYF. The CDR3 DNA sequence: TGTGCCAGCAGCTTACCTTTGAGCGGGCGATCCACCTACGAGCAGTACTTC.

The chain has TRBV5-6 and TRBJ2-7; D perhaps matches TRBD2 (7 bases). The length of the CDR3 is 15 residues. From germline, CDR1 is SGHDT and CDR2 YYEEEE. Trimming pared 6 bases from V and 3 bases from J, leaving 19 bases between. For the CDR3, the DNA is TGTGCCAGCAAACCCGGACAGCGGGAAATCTACGAGCAGTACTTC. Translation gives CASKPGQREIYEQYF.